Given below is one T cell receptor beta chain in context. The data were taken from a study of blood T cell repertoires in COVID-19. Per the original data handling: For nucleated cells, counts were estimated from reference gene primer amplification. Clones were sequenced by immunoSEQ multiplex PCR, and TCRdb holds only the in-frame ones, with some missing. V and J calls plus clone size are reproduced from that table; the DNA served to infer D and trimming. The repertoire includes approximately 22,000 clones, approximately 78% of them detected once, and approximately 8.6% sits in the top ten. Germline V gives CDR1 MNHNS, CDR2 SASEGT. The CDR3 spans 16 residues. Trimming left V 2 bases short and J 4 bases short, with 16 bases between.

This TCR was recovered from a human donor in a cohort sampled during active COVID-19. Sequenced: peripheral blood. The genes are TRBV6-1 and TRBJ2-3, with a tentative D call TRBD2 (6 bases). This CDR3 is CASSEQRLDSADTQYF. The CDR3 DNA reads as TGTGCCAGCAGTGAACAGAGACTAGATTCCGCAGATACGCAGTATTTT.